A few counts support the clone carrying this TCR beta chain. Its antigen is currently unknown. Germline V gives CDR1 MNHNY, CDR2 SVGAGI (reference sequence). This CDR3 contains 16 residues. V was shortened by 2 bases and J by 0 bases, with 13 bases between the two germline ends. The entry originates in a study of CD8+ T cells in alopecia areata. At the level of the study: The drug, oral tofacitinib, was given to treated patients at 5 to 10 mg twice daily. Study-level points and caveats: TCR sharing across patients was less clear than in mice, possibly HLA-related. Across lesional scalp, and particularly alopecia totalis/universalis, clonality surpassed that of normal scalp.

cDNA reverse transcribed from extracted RNA served as the sequencing template. Produced via immunoSEQ multiplex PCR; TCRdb's table is partial and in-frame only. The table includes about 200,000 clones, 57% detected once. Peripheral blood and lesional scalp punch biopsies were taken from alopecia areata patients. Specimen: CD4+ T cells sorted from blood, collected at week 0. The origin of this receptor is a human donor with alopecia areata. The chain carries TRBV6-6 and TRBJ1-1; tentative D call: TRBD1 (6 bases). CDR3 sequence: CASSYAGGGVNTEAFF. CDR3 nucleotides: TGTGCCAGCAGTTACGCCGGGGGCGGGGTGAACACTGAAGCTTTCTTT.